These 8 T cell receptor beta chains came from one sample sequenced in a study of early T cells in non-severe SARS-CoV-2 infection. TCRdb reprocessed the 5' RACE reads via MiXCR and lists one record per CDR3 protein. The data contain about 49,000 distinct CDR3 sequences, around 11% of them singletons. The sample was whole blood. These receptors all come from an adult who was a healthcare worker with PCR-confirmed SARS-CoV-2 infection or an uninfected control (not recorded which).

This clonotype came up many times. The chain links TRBV5-6 to TRBJ2-7; TRBD2 aligns across 10 bases. Germline CDR1 is SGHDT and CDR2 is YYEEEE. V lost 3 bases, J lost 9 bases, and 6 bases stayed unmatched. This CDR3 has 13 residues. Written as DNA, the CDR3 is TGTGCCAGCAGCTCCGGGACTAGCGCCGCGCAGTACTTC. It encodes CASSSGTSAAQYF.

This clonotype was counted between two and nine times. The chain employs TRBV6-5 and TRBJ2-6; no clear D. Germline V gene sequence: CDR1 MNHEY, CDR2 SVGAGI. The CDR3 spans 15 residues. V shed 0 bases and J shed 2 bases, with 5 bases lying between them. The CDR3 region is CASSYSGTGANVLTF. CDR3 DNA: TGTGCCAGCAGTTACTCAGGGACTGGGGCCAACGTCCTGACTTTC.

This clonotype was counted only a few times. The J gene is TRBJ2-2, the V gene TRBV27; D is ambiguous. Trimming pared 5 bases from V and 6 bases from J, leaving 10 bases between. CDR1 MNHEY and CDR2 SMNVEV come from the germline V gene (reference sequence). This CDR3 comprises 13 residues. CDR3 DNA: TGTGCCAGCAGTGTCATAGGCGCCGGGGAGCTGTTTTTT. Translation gives CASSVIGAGELFF.

Ten or more counts support this clonotype. J is TRBJ2-5 and V is TRBV20-1; 7 nucleotides line up with TRBD2. V shed 3 bases and J 5 bases; nucleotides not matched to a gene: 3. CDR3 length: 12 amino acids. Germline assignment: CDR1 DFQATT and CDR2 SNEGSKA (reference sequence). Here the CDR3 DNA reads TGCAGTGCTAGGGCGGGAGTGGAGACCCAGTACTTC. Translation: CSARAGVETQYF.

This clonotype was counted between two and nine times. The CDR3: CASNRQGLDNEQFF. The CDR3 bases are TGTGCCAGCAATCGACAGGGATTGGACAATGAGCAGTTCTTC. The chain joins TRBV6-5 to TRBJ2-1, with 7 bases identical to TRBD1. V dropped 7 bases and J dropped 5; count of bases not matched to a gene: 8. The CDR3 covers 14 residues. Germline lookup yields CDR1 MNHEY and CDR2 SVGAGI.

This clonotype was picked up a small number of times. The chain combines TRBV10-1 with TRBJ2-1; 11 bases align to TRBD2. The V and J ends lost 5 bases and 11 bases, in that order; junction bases with no gene match: 5. Germline assignment: CDR1 WNHNN and CDR2 SYGVQD (reference sequence). The length of the CDR3 is 13 residues. CDR3 sequence reads: CASSMTSGVQQFF. The CDR3, as DNA: TGCGCCAGCAGTATGACTAGCGGGGTCCAGCAGTTCTTC.

This clonotype was detected a few times. V gene TRBV27 combines with J gene TRBJ1-6, with D possibly being TRBD1 (6 bases). Germline V gene lookup returns CDR1 MNHEY and CDR2 SMNVEV (reference sequence). V dropped 3 bases and J dropped 10 bases, with 13 bases sitting between them. The CDR3 has 14 amino acids. The CDR3 is CASSFGRGLSPLHF. DNA of the CDR3: TGTGCCAGCAGTTTCGGCAGGGGTTTATCACCCCTCCACTTT.

The V call is TRBV20-1, the J call TRBJ1-2; 8 bases match TRBD1. Germline CDR1 DFQATT, CDR2 SNEGSKA (reference sequence). The CDR3 consists of 11 residues. Unmatched junction bases numbered 1, after V lost 6 bases and J lost 4 bases. The CDR3 reads CSADRGYGYTF. As DNA, the CDR3 is TGCAGTGCAGACAGGGGCTATGGCTACACCTTC.